This TCR beta chain was sequenced for a study of beta chain features in type 1 diabetes. Whole-study findings and limits: Shortening of TCRB CDR3s, moderate but significant, appeared in all four CD4+ subsets of Type 1 diabetes patients.

Isolated RNA was reverse transcribed in full, so expressed TCRB transcripts were sequenced. Measured with immunoSEQ multiplex PCR; TCRdb has only the in-frame clones, and not every one. The profile shows about 160,000 clones, 8% to 8.5% of them singletons. Germline V lookup: CDR1 SGHRS, CDR2 YFSETQ. The CDR3 is 14 amino acids. Trimming took off 6 bases at V and 5 bases at J, with 17 bases between the two ends. Each population that was sorted was more than 95% pure. Comments on this clone: The antigen remains unidentified.

Specimen: central memory CD4+ T cells from blood. This chain uses TRBV5-1 with TRBJ2-5; D might be TRBD1 (6 bases). This TCR was sampled from a woman aged 18-29 years with type 1 diabetes. CDR3 loop: CASNLQGWGETQYF. The CDR3 nucleotides are TGCGCCAGCAACCTACAGGGTTGGGGGGAGACCCAGTACTTC.